Following are 9 T cell receptor beta chains from one sample sequenced in a study of cytomegalovirus exposure and HLA in healthy donors. Use of 60 Vbeta and 13 Jbeta primers characterized the PCR. Repertoires were generated with immunoSEQ multiplex PCR, while TCRdb's copy carries only in-frame clones and drops some. The sample has 200,000 or so clones, roughly 80% seen once; the top ten hold about 3.1%. Sequencing was carried out using PBMCs. These TCRs come from a young man in good health and CMV-seronegative.

This clone was seen only once. The chain employs TRBV6-1 and TRBJ1-2; 7 nucleotides align to TRBD1. This CDR3 is built from 13 residues. V was pared by 4 bases and J by 5 bases, with 4 bases of the junction left unmatched. CDR1 and CDR2 (germline): MNHNS, SASEGT. The CDR3 sequence is CASSGTGPYGYTF. CDR3 DNA: TGTGCCAGCAGTGGGACAGGTCCTTATGGCTACACCTTC.

V and J are TRBV5-4 and TRBJ2-5, with D unresolved. Trimming took 1 base from V and 13 from J, leaving 17 bases between them. The CDR3 covers 13 residues. Germline lookup yields CDR1 SGHNT and CDR2 YYREEE (reference sequence). CDR3 bases: TGTGCCAGCAGCTTGCAAAACGAAGACCTAGGGTACTTC. It yields the protein CASSLQNEDLGYF.

This chain joins TRBV5-6 and TRBJ2-5, with a tentative D call TRBD2 (6 bases). Trimming left V 0 bases short and J 5 bases short, with 11 bases between. Germline V CDR1 and CDR2: SGHDT, YYEEEE. The CDR3 length is 14 residues. The CDR3 here is CASSLAVAGETQYF. For the CDR3, the DNA is TGTGCCAGCAGCTTGGCCGTGGCGGGGGAGACCCAGTACTTC.

V is TRBV4-2 and J is TRBJ2-4; the D gene is possibly TRBD2 (7 bases). This CDR3 has 17 residues. Looked up from germline, CDR1 is LGHNA and CDR2 is YNFKEQ. The V gene lost 5 bases and the J gene lost 6 bases, with 23 bases spanning the gap. CDR3 sequence reads: CASSWDWGGSNSNIQYF. CDR3 DNA sequence: TGTGCCAGCAGCTGGGATTGGGGGGGCTCCAACTCAAACATTCAGTACTTC.

On this clone itself: The sample carries other DNA sequences with the same CDR3. The chain couples TRBV15 to TRBJ1-3; D is uncertain. Germline loops: CDR1 LNHNV, CDR2 YYDKDF (reference sequence). Trimming stripped 0 bases from V and 1 base from J, with 7 bases between. The CDR3 length is 15 residues. The CDR3 loop is CATSRDRGSGNTIYF. The CDR3 DNA reads as TGTGCCACCAGCAGAGATCGGGGTTCTGGAAACACCATATATTTT.

V and J are TRBV27 and TRBJ2-2; 7 bases align to TRBD2. Germline assignment: CDR1 MNHEY and CDR2 SMNVEV (reference sequence). With 1 base clipped from V and 5 bases from J, the junction kept 7 bases outside the gene matches. This CDR3 is 16 amino acids long. CDR3 sequence (DNA): TGTGCCAGCAGTTTATGGGGGGGTAAATCGACCGGGGAGCTGTTTTTT. This gives the protein CASSLWGGKSTGELFF.

The chain links TRBV7-9 to TRBJ1-2; 10 bases are shared with TRBD1. Trimming removed 2 bases from V and 8 bases from J; junction bases left unmatched: 2. Germline CDR1 and CDR2: SEHNR and FQNEAQ (reference sequence). This CDR3 region has 13 residues. The CDR3 region is CASSLRTGGGYTF. The CDR3 DNA is TGTGCCAGCAGCTTACGGACAGGGGGAGGCTACACCTTC.

The chain uses TRBV6-6 and TRBJ1-2; 10 bases are shared with TRBD1. The CDR3 is made up of 15 amino acids. The germline V gene encodes CDR1 MNHNY and CDR2 SVGAGI (reference sequence). The V segment lost 4 bases and the J segment 3 bases; nucleotides outside the gene matches: 5. Here the CDR3 reads CASSFRQGADYGYTF. The DNA for the CDR3 is TGTGCCAGCAGTTTCCGACAGGGGGCCGACTATGGCTACACCTTC.

The gene calls are TRBV7-9 and TRBJ2-1, with 8 bases identical to TRBD1. Germline values: CDR1 SEHNR, CDR2 FQNEAQ (reference sequence). Losses at the gene ends were 3 bases for V and 10 bases for J; bases not matched to a gene: 11. The CDR3 runs to 15 residues. Here the CDR3 DNA reads TGTGCCAGCAGCTTCGACAGGGGTCGGGCACCGGAGCAGTTCTTC. Amino acids: CASSFDRGRAPEQFF.